One TCR beta chain is described in this entry. Its antigen remains unidentified. TCRdb keeps only in-frame clones here, not all; method: immunoSEQ multiplex PCR. The profile shows 150,000 or so clones, about 90% of them singletons. The CDR3 totals 15 residues. V was pared by 1 base and J by 8 bases, with 15 bases between. From germline, CDR1 is ENHRY and CDR2 SYGVKD. The data derive from a study of T cell responses to AZD1222 COVID-19 vaccine. Study observations and caveats: Spike-specific TCR repertoires showed rising breadth and depth after two AZD1222 doses. The donor cohort was predominantly white British with a female majority, and clonal diversity may have been underestimated. Just five to seven people given AZD1222 tested seropositive at baseline.

The V gene is TRBV10-3, the J gene TRBJ2-1, with D tentatively TRBD2 (7 bases). This sequence was found in an adult in good health. Sample: peripheral blood, taken on day 0 of MenACWY control vaccination. The CDR3 spells CAISEYLRGPYEQFF. Here the CDR3 DNA reads TGTGCCATCAGTGAGTATCTGCGGGGGCCCTATGAGCAGTTCTTC.